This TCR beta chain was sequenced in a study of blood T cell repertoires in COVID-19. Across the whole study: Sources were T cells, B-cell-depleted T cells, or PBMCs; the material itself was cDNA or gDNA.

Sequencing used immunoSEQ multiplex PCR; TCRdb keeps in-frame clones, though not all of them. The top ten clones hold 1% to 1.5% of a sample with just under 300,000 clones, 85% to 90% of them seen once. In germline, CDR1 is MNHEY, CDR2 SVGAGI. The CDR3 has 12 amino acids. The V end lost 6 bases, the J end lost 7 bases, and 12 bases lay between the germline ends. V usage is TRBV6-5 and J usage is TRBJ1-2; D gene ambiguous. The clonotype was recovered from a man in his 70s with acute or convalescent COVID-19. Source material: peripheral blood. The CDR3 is CASSLSGGGYTF. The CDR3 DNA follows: TGTGCCAGCAGCCTTTCAGGTGGTGGCTACACCTTC.